Detailed here is one T cell receptor (beta chain). Clones were read by immunoSEQ multiplex PCR, and TCRdb kept only the in-frame ones, dropping some. Here the sample spans more than 11,000 clones, nearly 70% being singletons. This sample stems from a study of neoadjuvant anti-PD-1 for oral cavity cancer. As for time point: after neoadjuvant nivolumab, at surgical resection. No culture or expansion preceded analysis of these blood cells. There are 18 residues in the CDR3. This material consisted of PBMCs, taken after nivolumab (anti-PD-1) treatment. This TCR was recovered from a person aged 40-85 years with oral cavity squamous cell carcinoma. The V gene is TRBV21-1, the J gene TRBJ2-6; TRBD1 is taken as the D call from the table, unchecked against the DNA. TRBV21-1 is a documented pseudogene. In nucleotides, the CDR3 is TGTGCCAGCAGACACAACGAGGGGGAGATCTCTGGGGCCAACGTCCTGACTTTC. Translation: CASRHNEGEISGANVLTF.